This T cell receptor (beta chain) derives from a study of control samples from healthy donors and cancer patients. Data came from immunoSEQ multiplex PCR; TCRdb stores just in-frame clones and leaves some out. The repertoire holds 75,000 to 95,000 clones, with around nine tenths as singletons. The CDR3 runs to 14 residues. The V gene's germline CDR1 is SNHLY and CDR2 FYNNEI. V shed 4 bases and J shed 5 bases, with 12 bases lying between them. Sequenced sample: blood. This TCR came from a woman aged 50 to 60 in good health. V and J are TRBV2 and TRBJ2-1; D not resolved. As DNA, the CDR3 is TGTGCCAGCAGTGTAGGTCCGCGCAACAATGAGCAGTTCTTC. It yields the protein CASSVGPRNNEQFF.